One sample yielded the 13 T cell receptor beta chains listed below, sequenced in a study of CD8+ T cells in alopecia areata. Noted treatment: oral pan-JAK inhibitor, 5-10 mg twice daily. Extraction of RNA preceded its reverse transcription into cDNA, which served as the sequencing template. Assay: immunoSEQ multiplex PCR; the TCRdb copy retains only in-frame clones and omits some. The table includes 270,000 or so clones, 58% detected once. Sample: CD4+ T cells sorted from blood, taken at week 24, from a patient treated with tofacitinib. The origin of the receptors is a human donor with alopecia areata.

The chain has TRBV5-4 and TRBJ2-3, with TRBD1 as a possible D gene (6 bases). This CDR3 has 14 residues. V was pared by 4 bases and J by 2 bases, with 11 bases between. The germline V gene has CDR1 SGHNT and CDR2 YYREEE (reference sequence). The CDR3: CASSERTDTDTQYF. CDR3 bases: TGTGCCAGCAGCGAAAGGACAGACACAGATACGCAGTATTTT.

The genes are TRBV29-1 and TRBJ2-5, with 7 bases matching TRBD1. This CDR3 has 14 amino acids. Trimming took 3 bases from V and 1 from J; bases not matched to a gene: 5. Germline CDR1 and CDR2: SQVTM and ANQGSEA. CDR3 sequence (DNA): TGCAGCGTTGACAAGACAGGGTCCCAAGAGACCCAGTACTTC. Translated, it gives CSVDKTGSQETQYF.

This sequence joins TRBV10-3 and TRBJ1-1; 9 nucleotides match TRBD1. The length of the CDR3 is 14 residues. V lost 2 bases, J lost 4 bases, and 2 bases stayed unmatched. Germline V gives CDR1 ENHRY, CDR2 SYGVKD. The CDR3 sequence is CAISEDRGGTEAFF. Here the CDR3 DNA reads TGTGCCATCAGTGAGGACAGGGGGGGCACTGAAGCTTTCTTT.

This clone occurred a few times. The chain joins TRBV29-1 to TRBJ1-2; D remains unclear. CDR3 length equals 10 residues. Germline CDR1 SQVTM, CDR2 ANQGSEA. Trimming took off 2 bases at V and 7 bases at J, with 5 bases between the two ends. The CDR3 bases are TGCAGCGTTGAATGGGGTGGCTACACCTTC. Its protein is CSVEWGGYTF.

This clone has just a few counts. The J gene is TRBJ1-2, the V gene TRBV9; a weak D match, TRBD1 (6 bases). CDR1 SGDLS and CDR2 YYNGEE come from the germline V gene. V was clipped by 0 bases and J by 11 bases, with 14 bases between them. The CDR3 spans 13 residues. The CDR3 region is CASSVDGTTKYTF. The CDR3 DNA reads TGTGCCAGCAGCGTAGATGGGACAACGAAGTACACCTTC.

The chain recombines TRBV4-2 with TRBJ2-5; D not certain. Trimming took 4 bases from V and 2 from J, leaving 14 bases between them. CDR1 is LGHNA, CDR2 YNFKEQ, per germline. The CDR3 extends over 15 amino acids. The DNA of the CDR3 is TGTGCCAGCAGCCCGTCCGATGGTCCTCAAGAGACCCAGTACTTC. It is translated as CASSPSDGPQETQYF.

The chain joins TRBV20-1 to TRBJ1-1, with D unresolved. Germline values: CDR1 DFQATT, CDR2 SNEGSKA (reference sequence). The CDR3 covers 10 residues. Trimming pared 5 bases from V and 8 bases from J, leaving 9 bases between. This CDR3 reads CSARREEAFF. The CDR3 DNA is TGCAGTGCTCGGAGAGAGGAAGCTTTCTTT.

The chain links TRBV10-3 to TRBJ1-2; D gene ambiguous. The ends were cut back, 10 bases at V and 8 bases at J, with 23 bases in the middle. This CDR3 has 14 amino acids. The germline V gene has CDR1 ENHRY and CDR2 SYGVKD. CDR3 sequence (DNA): TGTGCCACGATGGCGGGGAGTTGGCTAGACGGCTACACCTTC. As protein: CATMAGSWLDGYTF.

The J gene is TRBJ1-5, the V gene TRBV11-2; the match to TRBD1 covers 7 bases. Losses at the gene ends were 1 base for V and 0 bases for J; bases not matched to a gene: 0. The CDR3 covers 15 residues. From germline, CDR1 is SGHAT and CDR2 FQNNGV. Written as DNA, the CDR3 is TGTGCCAGCAGCTTAGGGGACAGTAGCAATCAGCCCCAGCATTTT. It specifies CASSLGDSSNQPQHF.

The rearrangement uses TRBV29-1 and TRBJ1-6, with D perhaps TRBD1 (5 bases). The CDR3 covers 15 residues. Per the germline V gene, CDR1 is SQVTM and CDR2 is ANQGSEA. Between the trimmed V and J ends, which lost 5 bases and 6 bases, there was a span of 17 bases. CDR3 amino acids: CSVLSGTQPNSPLHF. The CDR3 nucleotides read TGCAGCGTTCTTTCAGGGACGCAACCTAATTCACCCCTCCACTTT.

This chain connects TRBV14 to TRBJ2-2, with D hard to call. The V gene lost 0 bases and the J gene lost 3 bases, with 8 bases spanning the gap. The CDR3 sequence is 15 residues long. CDR1 SGHDN and CDR2 FVKESK come from the germline V gene. This CDR3 reads CASSQDRRDTGELFF. The DNA of the CDR3 is TGTGCCAGCAGCCAAGATAGGAGAGACACCGGGGAGCTGTTTTTT.

V usage is TRBV5-5 and J usage is TRBJ1-1; D gene unclear. The CDR3 sequence is 11 residues long. V lost 0 bases to trimming and J lost 5 bases, with 2 bases between them. Germline CDR1 and CDR2: SGHKS and YYEKEE (reference sequence). CDR3 nucleotide sequence: TGTGCCAGCAGCTTGGAAACTGAAGCTTTCTTT. Its translation is CASSLETEAFF.

The rearrangement joins TRBV5-1 to TRBJ2-5; perhaps D is TRBD1 or TRBD2 (5 bases each). V was trimmed by 4 bases and J by 4 bases, leaving 14 bases between them. The CDR3 spans 14 residues. Germline values: CDR1 SGHRS, CDR2 YFSETQ. The CDR3 nucleotides are TGCGCCAGCAGCCCGGGCCGTGGGGGAGAGACCCAGTACTTC. The encoded protein is CASSPGRGGETQYF.